This T cell receptor (beta chain) emerged from a study of cytomegalovirus exposure and HLA in healthy donors (dated by TCRdb to between 2016 and 2019). About the full investigation: An earlier analysis of some 500 of the donors reported 276 Gb of sequence data and 100 million to 140 million unique TCR beta sequences from 150 million to 200 million T cells. An early release covering around 630 HLA-typed donors comprised approximately 290 gigabases of sequencing data and roughly 86 million unique TCR sequences. Of the 300 to 500 genotyped donors, 81% were placed in the genetic ancestry cluster associated with self-reported Caucasian donors. The study was designed to test whether signatures of past pathogen exposure could be identified by cataloging public T cell receptors. The study used immunosequencing to profile the T cell repertoires of more than 650 subjects and linked those repertoires to cytomegalovirus serostatus. Besides the first cohort of roughly 660 subjects, a separate validation cohort made up of 95 to 150 different subjects was used. High-throughput TCR immunosequencing, statistical association of individual TCRs with disease status, and machine learning were combined to predict cytomegalovirus infection status. In a later analysis, previously published TCR beta repertoires from hundreds of donors were re-analyzed and high-resolution HLA genotyping was added so that TCR occurrence patterns could be studied. Rather than using new phenotypic data, the later analysis identified candidate immune exposures from TCR beta sequences and from how often those sequences occurred across donors. In an earlier analysis of more than 550 of the donors, high-throughput TCR beta sequencing was used to judge whether each TCR beta V gene segment behaved as functional or pseudogenic. Alongside the repertoire data, information on donor age, sex, ethnicity and CMV serostatus was compiled. Genome-wide SNP genotypes for about 65% of the roughly 670 donors were used in a later genetic analysis, which treated that subset as a discovery cohort. All discovery cohort repertoires had been generated using a single sequencing platform. Both class I and class II loci were covered by HLA typing, at four-digit resolution. Typing coverage varied by locus: roughly 620-640 donors for A, B, C, DRB1 and DQB1; around 560 for DQA1; more than 600 for DPA1; 450 to 480 for DPB1. A handful of DR-DQ haplotypes were handled as single units for association and clustering because linkage in the cohort was strong. Among about 410 genotyped donors of the cohort, an average of around 250,000 unique TCR beta nucleotide sequences was sequenced per donor, of which about 20% were non-productive.

The cohort comprised hundreds of healthy bone marrow donors. At the time of sampling, every cohort member was nominally healthy, though immune exposures that went unrecorded were likely present. The donor was CMV seropositive and was included in the group of approximately 300 seropositive cohort members. A peripheral blood sample was collected from each donor, and TCR beta sequencing was performed on peripheral blood mononuclear cells. The Qiagen DNeasy Blood Extraction Kit was used to extract genomic DNA from the blood cell samples. Preparation of the library involved the immunoSEQ multiplex PCR assay. The multiplex PCR relied on a mix of 60 forward primers for TCR Vbeta segments and 13 reverse primers for TCR Jbeta segments. A multiplex PCR assay on genomic DNA amplified the CDR3 region of rearranged TCR beta genes. The Illumina HiSeq System was used to sequence the amplified TCR beta libraries as 87-base-pair reads. Turning to the authors' computational methods: A later analysis counted about 80 million unique TCR beta chains across the 500 to 850 repertoires, and some 11 million of these chains were shared by at least two donors. Raw reads were error-corrected and collapsed into unique sequences by a nearest-neighbor algorithm in which closely related sequences were merged to remove PCR and sequencing errors. CDR3 sequences were aligned to IMGT reference sequences to assign V, D and J gene segments. Each retained sequence needed at least a six-nucleotide match to both a V gene segment and a J gene segment. Rearrangements were called productive when the CDR3 lacked stop codons and stayed in frame with V and J; all others were non-productive. Following IMGT convention, CDR3 was defined as the stretch from the second conserved V-encoded cysteine to the conserved J-encoded phenylalanine. Sequences without an unambiguous match to a single V gene segment were excluded from the earlier analysis of a few hundred of the donors. An earlier analysis of a few hundred of the donors called V segments functional above 56.7% productive rearrangements and segregating when the between-donor standard deviation exceeded 5%. A statistical classification framework was built for diagnosing cytomegalovirus status from the catalog of TCR beta chain sequences. In a later analysis, V and J genes were assigned by comparing TCR nucleotide sequences against IMGT/GENE-DB human TR gene sequences. In a later analysis, CDR3 sequences and most-parsimonious VDJ recombination scenarios were assigned using the TCRdist pipeline. In a later analysis, each TCR beta chain was defined by its CDR3 amino acid sequence together with its V-gene family, and reads without a unique V-gene family were excluded. As a way to deal with suspected cross-contamination and a sequencing artifact, a later analysis dropped more than 500 nucleotide sequences that were highly shared and had low generation probability. A later analysis calculated a clonal expansion index for each public chain from normalized within-repertoire ranks of inferred template counts. A later analysis computed generation probabilities with a VDJ recombination model fitted to out-of-frame rearrangements, and checked the results against IGoR. A later analysis scored TCR-TCR, TCR-HLA and TCR-CMV co-occurrence with hypergeometric tests, applying a repertoire-size bias correction to TCR pairs. A later analysis estimated false discovery rates by permuting HLA or CMV assignments 20 times. In a later analysis, co-occurring TCRs were grouped using DBSCAN, and TCRdist sequence similarity was added for clustering within HLA-allele-positive subsets. Repertoires with fewer than 30,000 or more than 120,000 public chains were left out of co-occurrence clustering, as were a few repertoires with anomalous nucleotide sharing. Drawn from immuneACCESS, this table holds only the in-frame rearrangements with V and J called that TCRdb kept. Clones are partly lost; checked studies trace under half to an unresolved V gene and leave the rest unexplained. Clone size and the V and J calls come from that table; the DNA yielded D and trimming. The sample table on file contains some 130,000 clones. 1.6% of the sample is in the top ten clones.

What the study reported, not specific to this receptor: For the cohort, immune exposure information was limited to CMV serostatus. A further reported finding was that TCR beta sequences accurately predicted the HLA-A and HLA-B alleles for most subjects in the first cohort. Seventeen rarely observed V segments, including chromosome 9 orphons, were excluded from the earlier analysis of about 500 of the donors because counts were too low. A cluster of highly shared sequence variants was judged likely to be a technical artifact of the sequencing pipeline. Assigning TCR associations to individual alleles was difficult when HLA alleles, especially DR and DQ, strongly co-occurred. Because HLA typing was missing for some donors at each locus, association tests included only the typed subset. In a later analysis, most CMV-associated TCR beta chains were found to appear HLA-restricted, with HLA associations seemingly driven largely by CMV exposure. An association between a missense DCLRE1C variant and V-gene and J-gene trimming of TCR beta chains was found in a later genetic analysis and replicated in an independent cohort. While some public TCRs were present in many individuals, most TCR sequences turned up only very rarely across donors. In an earlier analysis of more than 500 of the donors, most TCR beta V segments appeared in productive rearrangements about 87% or about 30% of the time, broadly matching IMGT annotations. Sequencing depth was assumed to be roughly uniform across donors in the presence/absence analyses, though that assumption may not hold. According to a later analysis, parvovirus B19, influenza, CMV and Epstein-Barr virus appeared linked to several top co-occurrence clusters. Some IMGT-functional V segments, including TRBV6-2 and TRBV6-3, could not be distinguished by the 87-base-pair reads and were therefore excluded. Compared with the approximately 700-donor mean, donors in an Asian-associated ancestry cluster had fewer N-insertions in productive TCRs, according to a later genetic analysis. In this cohort, only TCR beta chains were sequenced, and detectable features were limited by the absence of alpha or paired-chain data. In the study, some 160 TCR beta chains were listed as associated with cytomegalovirus. Linkage disequilibrium might explain the correlated functional status among segregating V segments, but an unknown experimental factor could not be ruled out. In a later analysis, the rate of TCR association differed among HLA loci, with DRB1 alleles having the most associated TCRs and HLA-C alleles having the fewest. Three of the identified cytomegalovirus-associated TCR beta chains were confirmed in vitro to be specific for cytomegalovirus antigens. In a later analysis, HLA-associated TCR beta chains were found to be more clonally expanded and to have lower generation probabilities than equally common non-associated chains. According to the authors, the approach could potentially be generalized to other disease states and immunological phenotypes. A later analysis associated roughly 17,000 TCR beta sequences with specific HLA alleles at a false discovery rate of 0.05. The classifier was reported to diagnose cytomegalovirus status with high specificity and sensitivity in both the original and validation cohorts.

The CDR3 starts with the cysteine, ends with the phenylalanine, and has 15 residues. Solely the CDR3 DNA is kept, with 45 bases framed from the first base. The V and J ends are trimmed by 3 bases and 4 bases, leaving 15 bases between them. CDR1 is given as SNHLY and CDR2 as FYNNEI, both from the germline V gene. Regarding this clone: It lacks a known antigen.

The sample consisted of PBMCs. This TCR was sampled from a woman aged 35 to 49 in good health and CMV-seropositive. The sequence is built from TRBV2 and TRBJ1-2; too little of a D gene remains to name it. The encoded CDR3 is CASSDRHVPSYGYTF. The DNA sequence is given as TGTGCCAGCAGTGATCGACACGTACCCTCCTATGGCTACACCTTC.